The clone carrying this TCR beta chain was counted a few times. Noted time point: patch test 1, 2 weeks after DPC sensitization. Treatment indicated: therapeutic diphenylcyclopropenone sensitization with weekly scalp DPC. Unfractionated whole blood yielded the extracted total RNA. The CDR3 contains 17 residues. Germline loops: CDR1 KGHSH, CDR2 LQKENI. The V gene end was trimmed by 2 bases and the J gene end by 0 bases; junction bases not matched to a gene: 4. This entry comes from a study of human T cells and chemical hapten exposure. TCRdb used MiXCR to reprocess the RACE reads, holding one entry per CDR3 protein. Found here are 120,000 or so distinct CDR3 sequences, approximately 14% of them singletons; the top ten hold 0.7% to 0.95%.

Sequencing was performed on whole blood, taken in connection with sensitization to the hapten diphenylcyclopropenone (DPC). The sequence derives from a man aged 18-30 years with alopecia areata. Some clones in this sample may be carry-over from other donors' samples. The V and J genes are TRBV18 and TRBJ2-6; 7 bases align to TRBD2. The CDR3 DNA reads TGTGCCAGCTCACCAAGCGGGGCGAGCTCTGGGGCCAACGTCCTGACTTTC. Protein sequence: CASSPSGASSGANVLTF.